The clone carrying this T cell receptor beta chain was detected only a few times. The record originates from a study of regulatory T cells in long-lasting Graves disease. This sample's time point: newly diagnosed GD, antithyroid drugs for less than 3 months. Extracted PBMC RNA gave rise to the TCR library. The germline V and J ends were trimmed by 6 bases and 7 bases, with 16 bases remaining between them. This CDR3 spans 13 amino acids. CDR1 WNHNN and CDR2 SYGVQD come from the germline V gene (reference sequence). Assembly of TCR beta libraries relied on iRepertoire HTBI primers together with Arm-PCR of CDR3 regions. TCRdb itself ran the multiplex PCR reads through MiXCR, one entry per CDR3 protein. The table shows around 480,000 distinct CDR3 sequences, with 15% to 20% occurring only once. This same sample was also part of a study on T cells in Graves' hyperthyroidism and ophthalmopathy.

V usage is TRBV10-1 and J usage is TRBJ2-7, with D perhaps matching TRBD2 (5 bases). The TCR comes from a man in his forties with Graves disease. The source was peripheral blood mononuclear cells (PBMCs), collected at new diagnosis, from a patient treated with antithyroid drugs. The CDR3 loop reads CASSRLREGEQYF. CDR3 sequence (DNA): TGCGCCAGCAGCCGGTTGAGGGAAGGAGAGCAGTACTTC.